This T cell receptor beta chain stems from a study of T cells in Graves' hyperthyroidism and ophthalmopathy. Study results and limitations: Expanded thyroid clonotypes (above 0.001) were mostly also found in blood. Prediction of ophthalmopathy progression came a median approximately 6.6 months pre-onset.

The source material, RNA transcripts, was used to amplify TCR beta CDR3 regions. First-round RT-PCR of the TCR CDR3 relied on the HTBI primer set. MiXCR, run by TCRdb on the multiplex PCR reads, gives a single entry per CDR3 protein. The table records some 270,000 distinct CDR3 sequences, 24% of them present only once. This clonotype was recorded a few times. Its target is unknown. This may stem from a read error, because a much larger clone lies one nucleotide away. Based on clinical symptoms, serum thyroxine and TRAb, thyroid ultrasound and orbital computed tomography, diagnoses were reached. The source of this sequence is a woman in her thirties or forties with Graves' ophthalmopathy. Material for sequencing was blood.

The CDR3 loop reads CASSFGHSYEQYF. CDR3 DNA: TGTGCCAGCAGTTTCGGACACTCCTACGAGCAGTACTTC. The V gene is TRBV12-3 or TRBV12-4, the J gene TRBJ2-7, with D perhaps matching TRBD1 (5 bases). Trimming cost V 3 bases and J 0 bases, with 6 bases left between them. The CDR3 contains 13 residues.